This T cell receptor beta chain was observed in a study of T cell changes during pregnancy in multiple sclerosis. From germline, CDR1 is LNHDA and CDR2 SQIVND (reference sequence). The CDR3 spans 14 residues. Germline trimming cut 5 bases from V and 5 bases from J; bases unmatched to any gene: 7. The data were produced by immunoSEQ multiplex PCR, yet TCRdb's version contains in-frame clones alone and is incomplete. The sample consists of 90,000 to 95,000 clones, almost 95% of them appearing once. V and J are TRBV19 and TRBJ2-5; 8 nucleotides agree with TRBD2. Sequences were derived from peripheral blood, sampled in the third trimester of pregnancy. This sequence originates from a female donor with multiple sclerosis, enrolled in a pregnancy study. CDR3 sequence (DNA): TGTGCCAGTAGTCCCGGACTAGCTGGGGAGACCCAGTACTTC. Its protein product is CASSPGLAGETQYF.